This TCR beta chain was sequenced in a study of cytomegalovirus exposure and HLA in healthy donors. Here immunoSEQ multiplex PCR was the method, and the copy in TCRdb shows in-frame clones only, minus some. The repertoire consists of about 130,000 clones, with around 90% occurring once and the leading ten covering approximately 2%. V lost 5 bases and J 3 bases, leaving 2 bases between the germline ends. This CDR3 is 11 amino acids long. Per the germline V gene, CDR1 is SGHAT and CDR2 is FQNNGV. The clonotype originates from a young woman in good health and CMV-seronegative. The sequencing sample was made of PBMCs. This chain joins TRBV11-2 and TRBJ2-1; D call uncertain. The CDR3 region has the DNA TGTGCCAGCAGCCGCTACAATGAGCAGTTCTTC. Translated: CASSRYNEQFF. Complete variable domain (other parts from reference TRBV11-2 and TRBJ2-1): EAGVAQSPRYKIIEKRQSVAFWCNPISGHATLYWYQQILGQGPKLLIQFQNNGVVDDSQLPKDRFSAERLKGVDSTLKIQPAKLEDSAVYLCASSRYNEQFFGPGTRLTVL.